Each of the 30 T cell receptor beta chains below was sequenced from the same sample in a study of vaccination and CD4 T cells after COVID-19 (dated by TCRdb to between 2021 and 2024). Libraries came from PCR. Sequencing took place on an Illumina iSeq 100. TCR sequencing of DNA from cultured CD4+ T cells used the Oncomine TCR Beta short-read assay at the Johns Hopkins FTIC core. The raw public data were reprocessed by TCRdb itself: fastp quality trimming at Q25, MiXCR clonotype calling, in-frame beta chains only. Rows matching on CDR3 protein sequence are summarized as one entry with the most common DNA and genes. This sample comprises around 20,000 distinct CDR3 sequences, 35% to 55% of them detected only once. The ten top clones hold under 15% of the sample. These receptors' antigens are unknown. In the paper's terms, the treatment or condition label means: roughly 10-day PBMC culture with coronavirus spike peptide pools or control peptides (ViraFEST assay).

The specimen was CD4+ T cells from blood, cultured in vitro. The source of these receptors is a human donor who had recovered from COVID-19.

This clonotype was counted a few times. This sequence joins TRBV6-4 and TRBJ2-3; tentative D call: TRBD2 (5 bases). V lost 3 bases to trimming and J lost 6 bases, with 7 bases between them. Per germline, CDR1 MRHNA and CDR2 SNTAGT. The CDR3 runs 12 residues. The CDR3 DNA is TGTGCCAGCAGTGAAGCGGCGGATACGCAGTATTTT. Its protein is CASSEAADTQYF.

The sample holds one count of this clonotype. The rearrangement links TRBV11-3 to TRBJ1-1; D remains ambiguous. CDR3 length: 15 amino acids. Germline values: CDR1 SGHNT, CDR2 YENEEA. V was cut by 1 base and J by 0 bases, with 9 bases left in between. The CDR3: CASSLGAKMNTEAFF. The DNA of the CDR3 is TGTGCCAGCAGCTTAGGAGCAAAAATGAACACTGAAGCTTTCTTT.

The chain links TRBV20-1 to TRBJ1-5, with 10 bases identical to TRBD1. The J segment lost 7 bases and the V segment lost 3 bases, leaving 9 bases of the junction unmatched. The CDR3 has 15 amino acids. Germline CDR1 is DFQATT and CDR2 is SNEGSKA (reference sequence). The CDR3 nucleotides read TGCAGTGCTAGGACAGGGGGCGGCCAGGGCCAGCCCCAGCATTTT. Translating gives CSARTGGGQGQPQHF.

The gene calls are TRBV6-2 or TRBV6-3 and TRBJ2-5, with D perhaps matching TRBD1 (5 bases). There are 14 residues in the CDR3. Germline V gene lookup returns CDR1 MNHEY and CDR2 SVGEGT. V was clipped by 0 bases and J by 2 bases, with 7 bases between them. CDR3 in amino acids: CASSYSGRQETQYF. The CDR3, as DNA: TGTGCCAGCAGTTACTCGGGGCGACAAGAGACCCAGTACTTC.

The V gene is TRBV2, the J gene TRBJ2-1; TRBD1 aligns across 11 bases. Per the germline V gene, CDR1 is SNHLY and CDR2 is FYNNEI. This CDR3 region has 14 residues. Losses at the gene ends were 6 bases for V and 9 bases for J; bases not matched to a gene: 7. The CDR3 coding sequence is TGTGCCAGCAGACCTGGGACAGGGGGACTTGAGCAGTTCTTC. Translation gives CASRPGTGGLEQFF.

This clonotype was detected a few times. The chain is built from TRBV12-3 or TRBV12-4 and TRBJ1-6; perhaps TRBD1 as D (6 bases). V gave up 6 bases and J gave up 13 bases, with 25 bases separating them. CDR3 length equals 16 residues. The CDR3 loop is CASSPTRRGRGSPLHF. In DNA form, the CDR3 reads TGTGCCAGCAGCCCGACCCGCAGGGGCCGAGGTTCGCCCCTCCACTTT.

The chain has TRBV7-6 and TRBJ2-7; D is possibly TRBD1 or TRBD2 (7 bases each). V was shortened by 1 base and J by 3 bases, with 16 bases between the two germline ends. Germline V lookup: CDR1 SGHVS, CDR2 FNYEAQ. The CDR3 is 16 residues long. CDR3 bases: TGTGCCAGCAGCTTAGGCGGAGGCAGGGGGGGCTACGAGCAGTACTTC. It codes for CASSLGGGRGGYEQYF.

The gene calls are TRBV5-1 and TRBJ2-7; D gene unclear. The germline gives CDR1 SGHRS, CDR2 YFSETQ. Deletions cut 4 bases from V and 1 base from J, with 21 bases between. The CDR3 has 17 residues. Here the CDR3 reads CASSQAAFGIISYEQYF. CDR3 DNA sequence: TGCGCCAGCAGCCAAGCAGCTTTTGGAATTATATCCTACGAGCAGTACTTC.

The V call is TRBV4-1, the J call TRBJ1-2; TRBD1 matches at 7 bases. The CDR3 loop spans 14 amino acids. Germline V gene data show CDR1 as MGHRA and CDR2 as YSYEKL. The ends lost 3 bases at V and 5 bases at J; junction bases unmatched: 6. The CDR3 DNA is TGCGCCAGCAGCCATTCAGACAGGGAGTATGGCTACACCTTC. Protein sequence: CASSHSDREYGYTF.

The chain recombines TRBV6-2 or TRBV6-3 with TRBJ2-3, with D possibly TRBD2 on 5 matching bases. The CDR3 covers 15 residues. The ends were cut back, 6 bases at V and 2 bases at J, with 15 bases in the middle. Looked up from germline, CDR1 is MNHEY and CDR2 is SVGEGT. The CDR3 protein is CASRVGGGSTDTQYF. In nucleotides, the CDR3 is TGTGCCAGCAGGGTCGGAGGCGGCTCCACAGATACGCAGTATTTT.

This clonotype was found a few times. This rearrangement joins TRBV20-1 to TRBJ2-3, with D possibly being TRBD2 (7 bases). V was trimmed by 5 bases and J by 5 bases, leaving 14 bases between them. The CDR3 is 13 residues long. In germline, CDR1 is DFQATT, CDR2 SNEGSKA (reference sequence). CDR3 in amino acids: CSASGGQIDTQYF. CDR3 nucleotides: TGCAGTGCTTCCGGGGGGCAGATAGATACGCAGTATTTT.

V usage is TRBV7-3 and J usage is TRBJ2-1, with D perhaps matching TRBD1 (5 bases). Germline lookup yields CDR1 SGHTA and CDR2 FQGTGA. V shed 5 bases and J shed 5 bases, with 19 bases lying between them. The CDR3 spans 16 residues. The CDR3 coding sequence is TGTGCCAGCAGCCGAAGTGGGGCCCGATCAAACAATGAGCAGTTCTTC. Its protein is CASSRSGARSNNEQFF.

This sequence joins TRBV2 and TRBJ2-5; D is unclear. CDR3 length: 13 amino acids. The germline V gene encodes CDR1 SNHLY and CDR2 FYNNEI. V lost 2 bases, J lost 5 bases, and 9 bases lay in between. For the CDR3, the DNA is TGTGCCAGCAGTGAAAACGGCCCGGAGACCCAGTACTTC. Encoded protein: CASSENGPETQYF.

The rearrangement joins TRBV6-1 to TRBJ1-1; D perhaps matches TRBD1 (6 bases). V dropped 5 bases and J dropped 2 bases, with 12 bases sitting between them. The CDR3 consists of 14 residues. From germline, CDR1 is MNHNS and CDR2 SASEGT. The CDR3 sequence: CASSPQGINTEAFF. The CDR3, as DNA: TGTGCCAGCAGTCCACAGGGAATTAACACTGAAGCTTTCTTT.

The chain has TRBV24-1 and TRBJ1-5; D uncertain. CDR1 and CDR2 (germline): KGHDR, SFDVKD. The germline V and J ends were trimmed by 4 bases and 5 bases, with 11 bases remaining between them. The CDR3 contains 14 residues. This CDR3 reads CATSEQGPDQPQHF. In DNA form, the CDR3 reads TGTGCCACCAGTGAACAAGGGCCTGATCAGCCCCAGCATTTT.

The chain recombines TRBV11-3 with TRBJ2-7, with a weak D call TRBD2 (6 bases). V lost 4 bases and J 6 bases, leaving 10 bases between the germline ends. The germline V gene has CDR1 SGHNT and CDR2 YENEEA. CDR3 length: 12 amino acids. CDR3 sequence: CASSSGEGEQYF. The CDR3 DNA sequence: TGTGCCAGCAGCTCGGGGGAAGGCGAGCAGTACTTC.

The chain carries TRBV4-2 and TRBJ2-3, with 10 positions matching TRBD2. The V and J ends lost 1 base and 4 bases, in that order; junction bases with no gene match: 11. Germline values: CDR1 LGHNA, CDR2 YNFKEQ. The CDR3 has 18 residues. The CDR3 region is CASSQGTSGVAGADTQYF. The CDR3 bases are TGTGCCAGCAGCCAAGGTACTAGCGGGGTCGCTGGAGCAGATACGCAGTATTTT.

The chain combines TRBV20-1 with TRBJ2-7; a weak D match, TRBD1 (6 bases). In germline, CDR1 is DFQATT, CDR2 SNEGSKA (reference sequence). The CDR3 sequence is 14 residues long. Trimming removed 5 bases from V and 0 bases from J, with 14 bases in between. The CDR3 region has the DNA TGCAGTGCTCAAGGGGGAACCAGCTCCTACGAGCAGTACTTC. Amino acid sequence: CSAQGGTSSYEQYF.

The chain combines TRBV5-1 with TRBJ2-5; D is possibly TRBD1 or TRBD2 (7 bases each). There are 14 residues in the CDR3. Germline V gene data show CDR1 as SGHRS and CDR2 as YFSETQ. Trimming removed 4 bases at V and 4 bases at J, with 14 bases between. The CDR3 reads CASSLTGRGETQYF. The CDR3 DNA follows: TGCGCCAGCAGCCTGACAGGGAGGGGAGAGACCCAGTACTTC. Using reference TRBV5-1 and TRBJ2-5 for the parts outside the CDR3, the full variable domain is KAGVTQTPRYLIKTRGQQVTLSCSPISGHRSVSWYQQTPGQGLQFLFEYFSETQRNKGNFPGRFSGRQFSNSRSEMNVSTLELGDSALYLCASSLTGRGETQYFGPGTRLLVL.

The CDR3 DNA reads TGTGCCAGCGCTCCCGAGGGGGTTTCGCTAGGCTACGAGCAGTACTTC. Protein: CASAPEGVSLGYEQYF. The rearrangement links TRBV2 to TRBJ2-7, with D possibly matching TRBD1 (6 bases). V was trimmed by 8 bases and J by 3 bases, leaving 23 bases between them. The CDR3 is made up of 16 amino acids. The germline V gene has CDR1 SNHLY and CDR2 FYNNEI.

This sequence joins TRBV6-1 and TRBJ2-6; 8 bases match TRBD1. Trimming at V came to 5 bases and at J to 4 bases, leaving 7 bases not matched to a gene. This CDR3 contains 16 residues. CDR1 is MNHNS, CDR2 SASEGT, per germline. The CDR3 DNA is TGTGCCAGCAGTCCACGGACAGGGAAGGGGGCCAACGTCCTGACTTTC. This codes for CASSPRTGKGANVLTF.

This rearrangement joins TRBV4-3 to TRBJ1-6, with D tentatively TRBD1 (5 bases). V was pared by 5 bases and J by 6 bases, with 20 bases between. Germline CDR1 is LGHNA and CDR2 is YSLEER. This CDR3 is built from 17 residues. The CDR3 loop is CASSSSTPGTSNSPLHF. CDR3 DNA: TGCGCCAGCAGCTCTTCCACCCCCGGGACCTCTAATTCACCCCTCCACTTT.

The chain couples TRBV9 to TRBJ1-6, with D perhaps matching TRBD1 (6 bases). The germline V gene has CDR1 SGDLS and CDR2 YYNGEE. The V and J ends lost 0 bases and 9 bases respectively, with 10 bases between them. The CDR3 contains 14 residues. CDR3 sequence: CASSVEQGGSPLHF. CDR3 DNA sequence: TGTGCCAGCAGCGTAGAACAGGGTGGTTCACCCCTCCACTTT.

The chain links TRBV7-2 to TRBJ2-3; TRBD2 is a possible D gene (6 bases). The germline V and J ends were trimmed by 3 bases and 4 bases, with 17 bases remaining between them. This CDR3 has 16 residues. The germline V gene has CDR1 SGHTA and CDR2 FQGNSA. In nucleotides, the CDR3 is TGTGCCAGCAGCTTCCGCCGGGTCGGGAGATCAGATACGCAGTATTTT. It is translated as CASSFRRVGRSDTQYF.

The CDR3 DNA reads as TGTGCCACCAGTGATCCCGGGCCACTACAACACAATGAGCAGTTCTTC. Translation: CATSDPGPLQHNEQFF. This chain links TRBV24-1 with TRBJ2-1; no clear D. The V gene lost 3 bases and the J gene lost 5 bases, with 16 bases spanning the gap. The CDR3 is 16 residues long. The V gene's germline CDR1 is KGHDR and CDR2 SFDVKD.

A few counts support this clonotype. This chain joins TRBV28 and TRBJ2-7; D uncertain. CDR1 and CDR2 from the germline V gene are MDHEN and SYDVKM. Trimming shortened V by 6 bases and J by 3 bases, and 15 bases separated the two germline ends. The CDR3 sequence is 14 residues long. CDR3 protein: CASSPSAGFYEQYF. The CDR3 coding sequence is TGTGCCAGCAGCCCCTCGGCCGGGTTCTACGAGCAGTACTTC.

In its sample, this clonotype was seen a few times. CDR3 loop: CASRVTGSTDTQYF. In DNA form, the CDR3 reads TGTGCCAGCAGGGTGACAGGGAGCACAGATACGCAGTATTTT. V and J are TRBV7-9 and TRBJ2-3; 7 bases match TRBD1. The V and J ends lost 6 bases and 0 bases, in that order; junction bases with no gene match: 3. The CDR3 length is 14 residues. Germline CDR1 and CDR2: SEHNR and FQNEAQ (reference sequence).

The chain links TRBV10-2 to TRBJ1-1; D is unresolved. The CDR3 has 11 residues. CDR1 WSHSY and CDR2 SAAADI come from the germline V gene. The V end was cut by 7 bases, the J end by 1 base, with 4 bases between. The DNA of the CDR3 is TGCGCCAGCACGGGGAACACTGAAGCTTTCTTT. Protein sequence: CASTGNTEAFF.

This clonotype was observed a handful of times. The V gene is TRBV24-1, the J gene TRBJ2-1; the D gene could be TRBD1 or TRBD2 (7 bases each). V shed 9 bases and J shed 2 bases, with 13 bases lying between them. CDR1 KGHDR and CDR2 SFDVKD come from the germline V gene. The CDR3 is made up of 14 amino acids. As DNA, the CDR3 is TGTGCCACCTCCAGGGGGGGGACCTACAATGAGCAGTTCTTC. This translates into CATSRGGTYNEQFF.

The CDR3 spells CAISEVEGGELFF. The CDR3 DNA reads as TGTGCCATCAGTGAAGTCGAAGGCGGGGAGCTGTTTTTT. The J gene is TRBJ2-2, the V gene TRBV10-3; D not certain. CDR1 is ENHRY and CDR2 is SYGVKD in the germline V gene. CDR3 length: 13 amino acids. V was pared by 3 bases and J by 7 bases, with 9 bases between.